These T cell receptor beta chains were read from a single sample in a study of radiotherapy plus CTLA-4 blockade in lung cancer. Sequenced by immunoSEQ multiplex PCR; TCRdb stores in-frame clones only, minus some. Here the sample spans about 49,000 clones, 85% being singletons. The sample consisted of peripheral blood, taken from a patient treated with radiotherapy plus ipilimumab. The receptors derive from a human donor with non-small cell lung cancer whose response to radiotherapy plus ipilimumab could not be evaluated. The CDR3 runs from the conserved cysteine through the conserved F or W. The D gene is left open where the match is weak. Not all rows give a size; the values are once, few, many and, for expanded clones, a class.

V gene	clone size	D gene	J gene	CDR3 protein	CDR3 DNA
TRBV7-2	NA	TRBD1	TRBJ1-5	CASSTNRGQPQHF	TGTGCCAGCAGCACAAACAGGGGACAGCCCCAGCATTTT
TRBV7-8	once	TRBD1	TRBJ1-4	CASSPRSGTGFNEKLFF	TGTGCCAGCAGCCCTAGATCCGGGACAGGGTTTAATGAAAAACTGTTTTTT
TRBV6-5	NA	NA	TRBJ1-5	CASMTRVGQPQHF	TGTGCCAGCATGACGAGGGTTGGACAGCCCCAGCATTTT
TRBV7-9	NA	NA	TRBJ1-1	CASSLIDTGLAAEAFF	TGTGCCAGCAGCTTAATCGATACAGGGCTGGCTGCTGAAGCTTTCTTT
TRBV28	NA	TRBD1	TRBJ1-1	CASSHAPNRGGGAFF	TGTGCCAGCAGCCATGCCCCCAACAGGGGGGGTGGAGCTTTCTTT
TRBV29-1	NA	NA	TRBJ2-2	CSVGGVNTGELFF	TGCAGCGTTGGGGGGGTGAACACCGGGGAGCTGTTTTTT
TRBV5-4	NA	NA	TRBJ1-1	CASSFGDLNTEAFF	TGTGCCAGCAGCTTCGGGGATTTAAACACTGAAGCTTTCTTT
TRBV28	NA	TRBD2	TRBJ2-1	CASSFILAGDIDEQFF	TGTGCCAGCAGTTTCATTCTAGCGGGAGATATCGATGAGCAGTTCTTC
TRBV7-2	NA	NA	TRBJ2-7	CASSTPRRAYEQYF	TGTGCCAGCAGCACCCCCCGGAGGGCCTACGAGCAGTACTTC
TRBV13	NA	TRBD1	TRBJ1-3	CASSSGGTGRTGNTIYF	TGTGCCAGCAGCTCCGGGGGGACAGGGAGGACTGGAAACACCATATATTTT
TRBV5-4	NA	TRBD2	TRBJ2-7	CASSSSGSGLSYEQYF	TGTGCCAGCAGCTCTAGCGGGAGCGGACTCTCCTACGAGCAGTACTTC
TRBV19	NA	NA	TRBJ1-1	CASRGGMNTEAFF	TGTGCCAGCCGTGGGGGGATGAACACTGAAGCTTTCTTT
TRBV11-2	NA	TRBD2	TRBJ2-7	CASSLESGRRGEQYF	TGTGCCAGCAGCTTAGAGAGCGGGAGGAGGGGGGAGCAGTACTTC
TRBV19	NA	TRBD1	TRBJ1-1	CASSISAGGSTEAFF	TGTGCCAGTAGTATCAGTGCAGGGGGTTCAACTGAAGCTTTCTTT
TRBV5-1	NA	NA	TRBJ1-3	CASSLTAGSGNTIYF	TGCGCCAGCAGCCTGACAGCGGGCTCTGGAAACACCATATATTTT
TRBV5-6	NA	NA	TRBJ2-7	CASSRKLQSYEQYF	TGTGCCAGCAGCCGAAAGCTCCAATCCTACGAGCAGTACTTC
TRBV25-1	NA	NA	TRBJ2-5	CASSEPSRKETQYF	TGTGCCAGCAGTGAGCCTAGCAGAAAAGAGACCCAGTACTTC
TRBV7-2	NA	NA	TRBJ1-3	CASSFGGAGNTIYF	TGTGCCAGCAGCTTTGGGGGGGCTGGAAACACCATATATTTT
TRBV28	NA	TRBD1	TRBJ2-7	CASSLGLGQGDYEQYF	TGTGCCAGCAGTTTAGGTTTGGGACAGGGAGACTACGAGCAGTACTTC
TRBV6-1	NA	NA	TRBJ2-5	CASVGREKTQYF	TGTGCCAGCGTGGGCCGGGAAAAGACCCAGTACTTC
TRBV18	few	NA	TRBJ1-1	CASSSMGGLKNTEAFF	TGTGCCAGCTCGTCAATGGGGGGGCTAAAGAACACTGAAGCTTTCTTT
TRBV25-1	NA	NA	TRBJ2-7	CASSPQRVPYEQYF	TGTGCCAGCAGTCCCCAGAGGGTCCCCTACGAGCAGTACTTC
TRBV15	NA	TRBD1	TRBJ2-3	CATSGPRQGTTDTQYF	TGTGCCACCAGCGGACCCCGACAGGGTACGACAGATACGCAGTATTTT
TRBV27	NA	NA	TRBJ2-1	CASSLSYRDVIPYNEQFF	TGTGCCAGCAGTTTATCGTACAGGGATGTTATCCCCTACAATGAGCAGTTCTTC
TRBV5-4	once	NA	TRBJ2-1	CASSLWEGGAHEQFF	TGTGCCAGCAGCTTATGGGAAGGAGGGGCCCATGAGCAGTTCTTC